The rows below give T cell receptor beta chains drawn from one sample of a study of shared clonotypes between healthy human individuals. Generated by immunoSEQ multiplex PCR, the TCRdb table keeps only in-frame clones and is missing some. Among roughly 2.6 million clones, around nine tenths were seen once, and the ten largest hold more than 0.12%. The specimen was naive CD4+ T cells sorted from blood. Receptors originate from a man between 18 and 35 years old in good health. Each CDR3 is given with its conserved first and last residue. A D gene is named only where the DNA matches it firmly. Clone size is shown for a subset of rows, as once, few, many or a class of expanded clone.

J gene: TRBJ1-1; V gene: TRBV19; D gene: TRBD1; clone size: NA; CDR3 DNA: TGTGCCAGTAGCCGACAGGGGATAGAAGCTTTCTTT; CDR3 protein: CASSRQGIEAFF
J gene: TRBJ1-2; V gene: TRBV23-1; D gene: NA; clone size: NA; CDR3 DNA: TGCGCCAGTCGGAAGGGGGGGGCAGGCTATGGCTACACCTTC; CDR3 protein: CASRKGGAGYGYTF
J gene: TRBJ1-2; V gene: TRBV10-3; D gene: NA; clone size: NA; CDR3 DNA: TGTGCCATCCATAGAGACTATGGCTACACCTTC; CDR3 protein: CAIHRDYGYTF
J gene: TRBJ1-5; V gene: TRBV18; D gene: TRBD1; clone size: NA; CDR3 DNA: TGTGCCAGCTCACTGGACAGGGGTCAGCCCCAGCATTTT; CDR3 protein: CASSLDRGQPQHF
J gene: TRBJ2-3; V gene: TRBV5-4; D gene: NA; clone size: once; CDR3 DNA: TGTGCCAGCAGCTTGTATGGGGGAGATACGCAGTATTTT; CDR3 protein: CASSLYGGDTQYF
J gene: TRBJ1-5; V gene: TRBV10-1; D gene: NA; clone size: few; CDR3 DNA: TGCGCCAGCAGTGAGTCTAATCAGCCCCAGCATTTT; CDR3 protein: CASSESNQPQHF
J gene: TRBJ2-2; V gene: TRBV5-1; D gene: NA; clone size: NA; CDR3 DNA: TGCGCCAGCAGCACCGACAGCACCGGGGAGCTGTTTTTT; CDR3 protein: CASSTDSTGELFF
J gene: TRBJ2-3; V gene: TRBV9; D gene: NA; clone size: NA; CDR3 DNA: TGTGCCAGCAGCGCTGACCCGCTCACAGATACGCAGTATTTT; CDR3 protein: CASSADPLTDTQYF
J gene: TRBJ2-7; V gene: TRBV5-4; D gene: NA; clone size: NA; CDR3 DNA: TGTGCCAGCAGCCTGGCCGGGCGCGAGGTCTCCTACGAGCAGTACTTC; CDR3 protein: CASSLAGREVSYEQYF
J gene: TRBJ1-5; V gene: TRBV19; D gene: NA; clone size: NA; CDR3 DNA: TGTGCCAGTAGCCCCCGGGGAGGGCCCCAGCATTTT; CDR3 protein: CASSPRGGPQHF
J gene: TRBJ1-5; V gene: TRBV30; D gene: TRBD1; clone size: NA; CDR3 DNA: TGTGCCTGGAGTGTGACAGGGATAAATCAGCCCCAGCATTTT; CDR3 protein: CAWSVTGINQPQHF
J gene: TRBJ2-3; V gene: TRBV11-2; D gene: TRBD1; clone size: NA; CDR3 DNA: TGTGCCAGCAGCTACACCGGGACAGACACAGATACGCAGTATTTT; CDR3 protein: CASSYTGTDTDTQYF
J gene: TRBJ2-7; V gene: TRBV5-6; D gene: NA; clone size: NA; CDR3 DNA: TGTGCCAGCAGCTTGGTGGGGGGAGGCGTGGAGTACTTC; CDR3 protein: CASSLVGGGVEYF
J gene: TRBJ1-6; V gene: TRBV6-6; D gene: NA; clone size: NA; CDR3 DNA: TGTGCCAGCAGTTACGGAGATTATAATTCACCCCTCCACTTT; CDR3 protein: CASSYGDYNSPLHF
J gene: TRBJ1-2; V gene: TRBV27; D gene: TRBD1; clone size: NA; CDR3 DNA: TGTGCCAGCAGTTTAGAGACAGGGTTTGGCTACACCTTC; CDR3 protein: CASSLETGFGYTF
J gene: TRBJ1-4; V gene: TRBV18; D gene: NA; clone size: NA; CDR3 DNA: TGTGCCAGCTCACTGGGTCTTTTAAATGAAAAACTGTTTTTT; CDR3 protein: CASSLGLLNEKLFF
J gene: TRBJ2-2; V gene: TRBV9; D gene: TRBD2; clone size: NA; CDR3 DNA: TGTGCCAGCAGCGTGACAGGACTAGCGGGGGACATAAACACCGGGGAGCTGTTTTTT; CDR3 protein: CASSVTGLAGDINTGELFF
J gene: TRBJ2-2; V gene: TRBV14; D gene: NA; clone size: NA; CDR3 DNA: TGTGCCAGCAGCCAAGCCCTAGCGAACACCGGGGAGCTGTTTTTT; CDR3 protein: CASSQALANTGELFF
J gene: TRBJ2-2; V gene: TRBV7-2; D gene: TRBD1; clone size: NA; CDR3 DNA: TGTGCCAGCAGTTCCCGACAGGGGATAACCGGGGAGCTGTTTTTT; CDR3 protein: CASSSRQGITGELFF
J gene: TRBJ2-1; V gene: TRBV9; D gene: NA; clone size: NA; CDR3 DNA: TGTGCCAGCAGCGTAGACGGGCCTTACTACAATGAGCAGTTCTTC; CDR3 protein: CASSVDGPYYNEQFF
J gene: TRBJ2-1; V gene: TRBV6-5; D gene: TRBD2; clone size: NA; CDR3 DNA: TGTGCCAGCAGCGGCCCAGGGAGGGATGAGCAGTTCTTC; CDR3 protein: CASSGPGRDEQFF
J gene: TRBJ1-4; V gene: TRBV5-1; D gene: TRBD1; clone size: NA; CDR3 DNA: TGCGCCAGCAGGACAGGGGCTCCAAATGAAAAACTGTTTTTT; CDR3 protein: CASRTGAPNEKLFF
J gene: TRBJ2-7; V gene: TRBV5-1; D gene: NA; clone size: NA; CDR3 DNA: TGCGCCAGCAGCTTGGAGCCCTATTCTTCCTACGAGCAGTACTTC; CDR3 protein: CASSLEPYSSYEQYF
J gene: TRBJ1-5; V gene: TRBV27; D gene: NA; clone size: NA; CDR3 DNA: TGTGCCAGCAGTTTACCAGGGGTAAATCAGCCCCAGCATTTT; CDR3 protein: CASSLPGVNQPQHF
J gene: TRBJ1-1; V gene: TRBV2; D gene: NA; clone size: few; CDR3 DNA: TGTGCCAGCAGTGAAGTGCAAGAAGCTTTCTTT; CDR3 protein: CASSEVQEAFF
J gene: TRBJ2-7; V gene: TRBV7-2; D gene: TRBD1; clone size: NA; CDR3 DNA: TGTGCCAGCAGCCAGACGGGACAGGGTCGATACGAGCAGTACTTC; CDR3 protein: CASSQTGQGRYEQYF
J gene: TRBJ2-7; V gene: TRBV6-5; D gene: NA; clone size: NA; CDR3 DNA: TGTGCCAGCAGTTCCCCAGGGTCCGAGCAGTACTTC; CDR3 protein: CASSSPGSEQYF
J gene: TRBJ1-2; V gene: TRBV11-2; D gene: NA; clone size: once; CDR3 DNA: TGTGCCAGCAGCTTAGGTCCACCCCGAGGACCTGGCTACACCTTC; CDR3 protein: CASSLGPPRGPGYTF
J gene: TRBJ2-7; V gene: TRBV5-1; D gene: NA; clone size: NA; CDR3 DNA: TGCGCCAGCAGCGGAGGTAGTAGAGACTCCTACGAGCAGTACTTC; CDR3 protein: CASSGGSRDSYEQYF
J gene: TRBJ1-1; V gene: TRBV7-2; D gene: NA; clone size: once; CDR3 DNA: TGTGCCAGCAGCTCTCGACAGAACACTGAAGCTTTCTTT; CDR3 protein: CASSSRQNTEAFF
J gene: TRBJ2-2; V gene: TRBV10-2; D gene: NA; clone size: NA; CDR3 DNA: TGCGCCAGCAGTGAGGTCCCCGGATGGACCGGGGAGCTGTTTTTT; CDR3 protein: CASSEVPGWTGELFF
J gene: TRBJ1-1; V gene: TRBV10-3; D gene: TRBD1; clone size: NA; CDR3 DNA: TGTGCCACCCGACAGGGGGCAGATACTGAAGCTTTCTTT; CDR3 protein: CATRQGADTEAFF
J gene: TRBJ2-1; V gene: TRBV6-5; D gene: TRBD1; clone size: NA; CDR3 DNA: TGTGCCAGCAGTTCATTGGACAGGGTCGGCAATGAGCAGTTCTTC; CDR3 protein: CASSSLDRVGNEQFF
J gene: TRBJ2-6; V gene: TRBV28; D gene: NA; clone size: NA; CDR3 DNA: TGTGCCAGCACCATCCGGTACCCCACAAACTCTGGGGCCAACGTCCTGACTTTC; CDR3 protein: CASTIRYPTNSGANVLTF
J gene: TRBJ1-3; V gene: TRBV7-2; D gene: NA; clone size: NA; CDR3 DNA: TGTGCCACCCGTCTGGCGGCTGGAAACACCATATATTTT; CDR3 protein: CATRLAAGNTIYF
J gene: TRBJ1-2; V gene: TRBV10-3; D gene: NA; clone size: once; CDR3 DNA: TGTGCCATCAGTGAGTCAGGCCTAATTATACCCCGCTACACCTTC; CDR3 protein: CAISESGLIIPRYTF
J gene: TRBJ2-7; V gene: TRBV6-1; D gene: TRBD1; clone size: NA; CDR3 DNA: TGTGCCAGCAGTGAAGCCCGGACAGGGTCCTACGAGCAGTACTTC; CDR3 protein: CASSEARTGSYEQYF
J gene: TRBJ1-1; V gene: TRBV7-2; D gene: TRBD1; clone size: NA; CDR3 DNA: TGTGCCAGCGAGCCCTGGACAGGGTCATCAAAGGGGGACACTGAAGCTTTCTTT; CDR3 protein: CASEPWTGSSKGDTEAFF